Following are 4 T cell receptor beta chains from one sample sequenced in a study of radiation and T cells in renal cell carcinoma. Time point reported: blood 4 weeks post-SBRT, at nephrectomy. Noted treatment: 15 Gy SBRT to primary tumor, nephrectomy 4 weeks later. The protocol was immunoSEQ multiplex PCR, while the TCRdb copy is restricted to in-frame clones and leaves out a portion. The repertoire holds 120,000 to 150,000 clones, approximately 86% seen once, with about 17% in the top ten. The input for sequencing was blood, taken from a patient whose treatment included radiotherapy and nephrectomy. The source of these receptors is a woman aged 45 to 65 with renal cell carcinoma.

The V and J genes are TRBV2 and TRBJ2-7, with D possibly being TRBD1 (6 bases). V gave up 5 bases and J gave up 0 bases, with 11 bases separating them. The CDR3 length is 14 residues. CDR1 and CDR2 (germline): SNHLY, FYNNEI. CDR3 sequence reads: CASSQRQASYEQYF. The CDR3 coding sequence is TGTGCCAGCAGTCAGAGACAGGCCTCCTACGAGCAGTACTTC.

The CDR3, as DNA: TGTGCCAGCTCACCGAGGGAAGTAGGCGAGCAGTACTTC. This gives the protein CASSPREVGEQYF. V usage is TRBV18 and J usage is TRBJ2-7, with D perhaps matching TRBD2 (5 bases). The CDR3 is 13 amino acids. The V and J ends lost 3 bases and 6 bases respectively, with 12 bases between them. Germline values: CDR1 KGHSH, CDR2 LQKENI.

The chain links TRBV21-1 to TRBJ2-7; TRBD2 is taken as the D call from the table, unchecked against the DNA. TRBV21-1 is a pseudogene. This CDR3 has 17 residues. The CDR3: CASSSPWGLAESYEQYF. The CDR3 coding sequence is TGTGCCAGCAGCAGCCCCTGGGGACTAGCGGAATCCTACGAGCAGTACTTC.

This chain joins TRBV5-1 and TRBJ2-5; D possibly matches TRBD1 or TRBD2 (6 bases each). The ends were cut back, 4 bases at V and 2 bases at J, with 15 bases in the middle. Germline lookup yields CDR1 SGHRS and CDR2 YFSETQ. The CDR3 has 15 amino acids. The DNA for the CDR3 is TGCGCCAGCAGCCTCTCGGGGGCAGGGCAAGAGACCCAGTACTTC. Protein product: CASSLSGAGQETQYF.